Each of the 29 T cell receptor beta chains below was sequenced from the same sample in a study of T cell responses to AZD1222 COVID-19 vaccine. TCRdb's copy holds only in-frame clones and misses some; the assay was immunoSEQ multiplex PCR. The table includes 150,000 to 250,000 clones, 90% to 95% detected once. The sample consisted of peripheral blood, taken 28 days after the second AZD1222 dose. Every receptor here comes from an adult who received the AZD1222 COVID-19 vaccine.

J is TRBJ1-2 and V is TRBV7-8; TRBD1 might be the D (6 bases). V shed 2 bases and J shed 2 bases, with 15 bases lying between them. Germline V gene data show CDR1 as SGHVS and CDR2 as FQNEAQ. The CDR3 is 16 amino acids. CDR3: CASSLYGQGSNYGYTF. The DNA of the CDR3 is TGTGCCAGCAGCTTATACGGCCAGGGGTCGAACTATGGCTACACCTTC.

The chain is built from TRBV6-6 and TRBJ2-1; 10 bases are a match to TRBD2. The CDR3 is 14 residues long. V shed 10 bases and J 4 bases; nucleotides not matched to a gene: 7. CDR1 and CDR2 from the germline V gene are MNHNY and SVGAGI (reference sequence). The CDR3 DNA follows: TGTGCCATCGATACTAGCGGGGTTTACAATGAGCAGTTCTTC. This encodes CAIDTSGVYNEQFF.

The chain has TRBV7-8 and TRBJ1-2; D unclear. Germline V gives CDR1 SGHVS, CDR2 FQNEAQ. The CDR3 has 11 residues. V lost 3 bases and J lost 4, with 3 bases in between. In DNA form, the CDR3 reads TGTGCCAGCAGCTTCGGCTATGGCTACACCTTC. Encoded protein: CASSFGYGYTF.

J is TRBJ2-7 and V is TRBV3-1 (or the pseudogene TRBV3-2); 9 positions agree with TRBD2. This CDR3 has 14 residues. Germline assignment: CDR1 LGHDT and CDR2 YNNKEL (reference sequence). V was clipped by 4 bases and J by 5 bases; unmatched bases: 6. The CDR3 region has the DNA TGTGCCAGCAGCCCTAGCGGGATCGGCGACGAGCAGTACTTC. Its protein product is CASSPSGIGDEQYF.

The chain employs TRBV28 and TRBJ2-3, with TRBD2 identical over 10 bases. The CDR3 is 15 amino acids. The germline gives CDR1 MDHEN, CDR2 SYDVKM. After removal of 4 bases from V and 11 bases from J, the junction contained 12 bases not matched to a gene. CDR3 loop: CASSSSGSNYFVQYF. CDR3 coding DNA: TGTGCCAGCAGTTCTAGCGGGAGTAATTATTTTGTGCAGTATTTT.

The rearrangement joins TRBV7-8 to TRBJ2-7; no reliable D call. CDR1 is SGHVS, CDR2 FQNEAQ, per germline. This CDR3 is 11 amino acids long. Between the trimmed V and J ends, which lost 3 bases and 7 bases, there was a span of 7 bases. CDR3 sequence: CASSFSGEQYF. The DNA of the CDR3 is TGTGCCAGCAGCTTTTCCGGGGAGCAGTACTTC.

J is TRBJ2-7 and V is TRBV19; no clear D gene. The CDR3 length is 14 residues. Germline lookup yields CDR1 LNHDA and CDR2 SQIVND (reference sequence). Deletions cut 2 bases from V and 0 bases from J, with 8 bases between. The CDR3 region is CASSISQTSYEQYF. The DNA of the CDR3 is TGTGCCAGTAGTATATCGCAAACCTCCTACGAGCAGTACTTC.

This clone was observed once. This chain connects TRBV27 to TRBJ2-3; 12 bases match TRBD2. This CDR3 is 16 amino acids long. V dropped 6 bases and J dropped 2; count of bases not matched to a gene: 6. The germline V gene has CDR1 MNHEY and CDR2 SMNVEV (reference sequence). CDR3 in amino acids: CASRDWTSGDTDTQYF. The CDR3 coding sequence is TGTGCCAGCAGGGATTGGACTAGCGGGGACACAGATACGCAGTATTTT.

This sequence joins TRBV12-3 or TRBV12-4 and TRBJ1-2; no definite D call. The CDR3 covers 13 residues. V was pared by 6 bases and J by 3 bases, with 11 bases between. The CDR3 DNA follows: TGTGCCAGCAGCTCGGACGTATACTATGGCTACACCTTC. This codes for CASSSDVYYGYTF.

This chain joins TRBV9 and TRBJ1-3; 9 bases line up with TRBD1. CDR3 size: 18 residues. CDR1 SGDLS and CDR2 YYNGEE come from the germline V gene. V was clipped by 5 bases and J by 0 bases; unmatched bases: 12. The CDR3 sequence: CASRAGGQGAHSGNTIYF. CDR3 coding DNA: TGTGCCAGCAGAGCGGGGGGACAGGGAGCCCACTCTGGAAACACCATATATTTT.

The chain employs TRBV24-1 and TRBJ2-3; D unresolved. Trimming removed 5 bases at V and 6 bases at J, with 11 bases between. CDR3 length: 13 amino acids. The germline V gene has CDR1 KGHDR and CDR2 SFDVKD. The CDR3 region has the DNA TGTGCCACCAGTGGCCCTCTGGGGGATACGCAGTATTTT. Translating gives CATSGPLGDTQYF.

The J gene is TRBJ1-1, the V gene TRBV6-1; D may be TRBD1 (6 bases). This CDR3 is built from 16 residues. The ends were cut back, 3 bases at V and 1 base at J, with 15 bases in the middle. The germline V gene has CDR1 MNHNS and CDR2 SASEGT. The CDR3: CASSEGSGTWNTEAFF. Written as DNA, the CDR3 is TGTGCCAGCAGTGAGGGATCCGGGACATGGAACACTGAAGCTTTCTTT.

This clone has only one observation. The chain employs TRBV10-3 and TRBJ2-1; D is possibly TRBD2 (5 bases). CDR3 length equals 14 residues. The V end lost 7 bases, the J end lost 7 bases, and 17 bases lay between the germline ends. Germline V CDR1 and CDR2: ENHRY, SYGVKD. The CDR3 is CAINSNTRRNEQFF. The CDR3 DNA reads as TGTGCCATCAATTCGAATACCCGGAGGAATGAGCAGTTCTTC.

The rearrangement uses TRBV7-2 and TRBJ2-7; TRBD1 is a possible D gene (6 bases). Germline V gene sequence: CDR1 SGHTA, CDR2 FQGNSA. Trimming removed 4 bases from V and 0 bases from J, with 25 bases in between. This CDR3 spans 19 amino acids. CDR3 residues: CASSSRYSGQSLSSYEQYF. The CDR3, as DNA: TGTGCCAGCAGCTCCCGTTATAGTGGACAGTCACTATCCTCCTACGAGCAGTACTTC.

The chain combines TRBV28 with TRBJ2-1, with 7 bases that match TRBD1. Germline V gives CDR1 MDHEN, CDR2 SYDVKM. Unmatched junction bases numbered 2, after V lost 3 bases and J lost 3 bases. This CDR3 spans 14 amino acids. This chain's CDR3 is CASSLAGGYNEQFF. CDR3 nucleotide sequence: TGTGCCAGCAGTTTGGCAGGGGGCTACAATGAGCAGTTCTTC.

This clone was counted once. The rearrangement uses TRBV5-1 and TRBJ1-4, with TRBD1 matching 7 bases. Unmatched junction bases numbered 4, after V lost 0 bases and J lost 5 bases. The V gene's germline CDR1 is SGHRS and CDR2 YFSETQ. This CDR3 has 15 residues. CDR3 bases: TGCGCCAGCAGCTTGGCCGGGACAGAGAATGAAAAACTGTTTTTT. Its protein product is CASSLAGTENEKLFF.

The V gene is TRBV7-9, the J gene TRBJ2-7, with D perhaps matching TRBD2 (6 bases). The germline gives CDR1 SEHNR, CDR2 FQNEAQ (reference sequence). With 5 bases removed from V and 2 bases from J, the gap between germline ends came to 13 bases. This CDR3 has 14 amino acids. In DNA form, the CDR3 reads TGTGCCAGCAGCCCACCGACTAGAACCTACGAGCAGTACTTC. This gives the protein CASSPPTRTYEQYF.

The rearrangement uses TRBV7-8 and TRBJ1-1, with unresolved D. Trimming removed 1 base at V and 0 bases at J, with 6 bases between. The CDR3 extends over 14 amino acids. Germline V lookup: CDR1 SGHVS, CDR2 FQNEAQ. For the CDR3, the DNA is TGTGCCAGCAGCTTAGTGGGGATGAACACTGAAGCTTTCTTT. This translates into CASSLVGMNTEAFF.

The chain carries TRBV2 and TRBJ2-7, with 8 nucleotides matching TRBD1. CDR1 is SNHLY, CDR2 FYNNEI, per germline. The CDR3 extends over 17 amino acids. Trimming cost V 5 bases and J 0 bases; bases outside gene matches: 12. CDR3 bases: TGTGCCAGCAGTTCGATTCAGGGGGCCCCCACCTCCTACGAGCAGTACTTC. It translates to CASSSIQGAPTSYEQYF.

The J gene is TRBJ2-2, the V gene TRBV11-2, with TRBD2 matching 12 bases. Germline V gene lookup returns CDR1 SGHAT and CDR2 FQNNGV. There are 17 residues in the CDR3. Germline trimming cut 5 bases from V and 3 bases from J; bases unmatched to any gene: 7. The CDR3 nucleotides are TGTGCCAGCAGCCGACTAGCGGGAGAGAGTTACACCGGGGAGCTGTTTTTT. This translates into CASSRLAGESYTGELFF.

This chain connects TRBV18 to TRBJ2-2, with TRBD2 identical over 8 bases. V lost 4 bases, J lost 3 bases, and 7 bases stayed unmatched. The CDR3 consists of 16 residues. Germline assignment: CDR1 KGHSH and CDR2 LQKENI. DNA of the CDR3: TGTGCCAGCTCACTCGGGACTAGGGCGTACACCGGGGAGCTGTTTTTT. Its protein product is CASSLGTRAYTGELFF.

The V gene is TRBV28, the J gene TRBJ2-6; no definite D call. V gave up 5 bases and J gave up 1 base, with 18 bases separating them. Germline lookup yields CDR1 MDHEN and CDR2 SYDVKM. This CDR3 is built from 18 residues. CDR3 sequence (DNA): TGTGCCAGCAGTCGCCCACACGGCAAAGCTTCTGGGGCCAACGTCCTGACTTTC. The encoded protein is CASSRPHGKASGANVLTF. Together with reference TRBV28 and TRBJ2-6, the CDR3 gives the full variable domain: DVKVTQSSRYLVKRTGEKVFLECVQDMDHENMFWYRQDPGLGLRLIYFSYDVKMKEKGDIPEGYSVSREKKERFSLILESASTNQTSMYLCASSRPHGKASGANVLTFGAGSRLTVL.

The rearrangement links TRBV28 to TRBJ2-7; D may be TRBD1 (6 bases). The CDR3 length is 12 residues. CDR1 is MDHEN and CDR2 is SYDVKM in the germline V gene. V shed 2 bases and J shed 6 bases, with 8 bases lying between them. In nucleotides, the CDR3 is TGTGCCAGCAGTTTAGGGGGCGGCGAGCAGTACTTC. Encoded protein: CASSLGGGEQYF.

This rearrangement joins TRBV3-1 (or the pseudogene TRBV3-2) to TRBJ2-7; unclear D gene. The CDR3 runs to 13 residues. Trimming shortened V by 4 bases and J by 3 bases, and 10 bases separated the two germline ends. In germline, CDR1 is LGHDT, CDR2 YNNKEL (reference sequence). CDR3 protein: CASSPRGYYEQYF. In DNA, the CDR3 is TGTGCCAGCAGCCCCCGCGGCTACTACGAGCAGTACTTC.

This clone has at least ten counts. The J gene is TRBJ2-1, the V gene TRBV7-3, with D perhaps being TRBD1 or TRBD2 (5 bases each). V gave up 5 bases and J gave up 8 bases, with 19 bases separating them. The CDR3 is 15 residues long. CDR1 SGHTA and CDR2 FQGTGA come from the germline V gene. The CDR3 spells CASSRSRGVFHEQFF. CDR3 nucleotide sequence: TGTGCCAGCAGCCGTAGTAGGGGAGTTTTTCATGAGCAGTTCTTC.

In DNA form, the CDR3 reads TGCAGCGTTGCGACGGTCCTAGAAGCTTTCTTT. This codes for CSVATVLEAFF. The rearrangement links TRBV29-1 to TRBJ1-1; no reliable D call. V was pared by 4 bases and J by 8 bases, with 11 bases between. CDR3 length: 11 residues. Germline V CDR1 and CDR2: SQVTM, ANQGSEA.

This rearrangement joins TRBV6-5 to TRBJ2-1, with D perhaps TRBD1 (5 bases). Germline V gives CDR1 MNHEY, CDR2 SVGAGI. CDR3 size: 15 residues. V lost 2 bases and J 8 bases, leaving 16 bases between the germline ends. CDR3 loop: CASSYGFGAGYEQFF. The CDR3 nucleotides are TGTGCCAGCAGTTACGGGTTTGGGGCTGGGTATGAGCAGTTCTTC.

The chain combines TRBV10-1 with TRBJ2-2; TRBD1 agrees at 12 bases. The CDR3 extends over 15 amino acids. Looked up from germline, CDR1 is WNHNN and CDR2 is SYGVQD (reference sequence). V gave up 4 bases and J gave up 7 bases; unmatched junction bases: 4. The CDR3 sequence: CASSGGTGGYGELFF. As DNA, the CDR3 is TGCGCCAGCAGTGGAGGGACAGGGGGCTACGGGGAGCTGTTTTTT.

This clone was recorded only once. This chain uses TRBV5-1 with TRBJ2-7, with D uncertain. This CDR3 is 13 amino acids long. Germline CDR1 reads SGHRS; CDR2 reads YFSETQ. Trimming removed 4 bases at V and 8 bases at J, with 16 bases between. CDR3 sequence (DNA): TGCGCCAGCAGCATATCGACCCATCCGAAGCAGTACTTC. This codes for CASSISTHPKQYF.